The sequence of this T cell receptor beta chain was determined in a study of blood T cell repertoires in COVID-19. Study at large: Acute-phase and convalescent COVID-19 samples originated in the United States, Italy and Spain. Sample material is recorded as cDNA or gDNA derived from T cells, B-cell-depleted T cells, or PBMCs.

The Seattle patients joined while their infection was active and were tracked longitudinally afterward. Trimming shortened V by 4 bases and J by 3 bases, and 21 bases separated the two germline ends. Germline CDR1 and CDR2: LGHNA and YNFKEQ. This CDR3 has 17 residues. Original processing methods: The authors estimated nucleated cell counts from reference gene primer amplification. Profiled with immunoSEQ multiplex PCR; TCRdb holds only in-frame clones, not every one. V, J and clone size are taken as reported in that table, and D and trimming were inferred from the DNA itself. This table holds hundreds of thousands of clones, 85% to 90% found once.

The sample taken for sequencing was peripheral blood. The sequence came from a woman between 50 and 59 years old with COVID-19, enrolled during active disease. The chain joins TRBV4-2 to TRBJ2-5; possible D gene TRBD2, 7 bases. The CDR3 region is CASSRGVWRGPEETQYF. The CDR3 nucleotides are TGTGCCAGCAGCCGAGGGGTTTGGCGGGGGCCTGAAGAGACCCAGTACTTC.